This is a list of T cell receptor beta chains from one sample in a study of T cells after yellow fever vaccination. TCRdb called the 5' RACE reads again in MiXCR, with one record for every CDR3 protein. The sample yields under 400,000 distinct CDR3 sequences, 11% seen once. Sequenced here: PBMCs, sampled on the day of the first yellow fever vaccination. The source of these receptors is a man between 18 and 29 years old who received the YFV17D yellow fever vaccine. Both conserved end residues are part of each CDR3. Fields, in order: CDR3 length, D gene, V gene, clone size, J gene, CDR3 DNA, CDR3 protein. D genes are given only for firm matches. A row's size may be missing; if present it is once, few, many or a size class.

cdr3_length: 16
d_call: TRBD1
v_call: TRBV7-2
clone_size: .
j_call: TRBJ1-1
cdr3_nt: TGTGCCAGCAGCCCCGGGACAGGGAGGGGGGGCACTGAAGCTTTCTTT
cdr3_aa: CASSPGTGRGGTEAFF

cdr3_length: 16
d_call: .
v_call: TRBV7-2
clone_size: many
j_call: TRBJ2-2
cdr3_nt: TGTGCCAGCAGCTTACAGTCCGGGGGGAACACCGGGGAGCTGTTTTTT
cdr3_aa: CASSLQSGGNTGELFF

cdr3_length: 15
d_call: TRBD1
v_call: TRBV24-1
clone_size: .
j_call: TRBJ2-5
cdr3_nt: TGTGCCACCAGTGATCCCCGGACAGGGCTGGAGACCCAGTACTTC
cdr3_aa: CATSDPRTGLETQYF

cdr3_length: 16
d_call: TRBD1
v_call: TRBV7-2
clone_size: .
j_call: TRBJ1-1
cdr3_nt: TGTGCCAGCAGCATCGGACAGGGGGCTTATAGCACTGAAGCTTTCTTT
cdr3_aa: CASSIGQGAYSTEAFF

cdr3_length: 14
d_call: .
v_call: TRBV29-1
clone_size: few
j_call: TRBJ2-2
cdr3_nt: TGCAGCGTTGAAGAAGGCCAATTTACCGGGGAGCTGTTTTTT
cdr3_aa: CSVEEGQFTGELFF

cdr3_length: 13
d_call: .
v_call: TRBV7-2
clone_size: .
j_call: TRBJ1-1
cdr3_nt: TGTGCCAGCAGCTTATTGGGGATTTCTGAAGCTTTCTTT
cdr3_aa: CASSLLGISEAFF

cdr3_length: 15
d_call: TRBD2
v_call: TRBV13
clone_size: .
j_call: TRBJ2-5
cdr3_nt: TGTGCCAGCAGCTTATTCGGGGGGGCGGTTGAGACCCAGTACTTC
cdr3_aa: CASSLFGGAVETQYF

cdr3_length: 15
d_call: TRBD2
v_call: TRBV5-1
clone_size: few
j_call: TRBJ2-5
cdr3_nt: TGCGCCAGCAGCAACGGACTAGCGGGGGTGGAGACCCAGTACTTC
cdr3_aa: CASSNGLAGVETQYF

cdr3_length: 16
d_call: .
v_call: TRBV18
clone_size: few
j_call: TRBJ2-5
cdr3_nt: TGTGCCAGCTCACGGTCGGAGGGCCGGTACCAAGAGACCCAGTACTTC
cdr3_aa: CASSRSEGRYQETQYF

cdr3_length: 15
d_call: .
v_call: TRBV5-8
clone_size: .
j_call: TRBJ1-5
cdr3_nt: TGTGCCAGCAACCTATTCCGGAGTAGCAATCAGCCCCAGCATTTT
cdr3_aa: CASNLFRSSNQPQHF

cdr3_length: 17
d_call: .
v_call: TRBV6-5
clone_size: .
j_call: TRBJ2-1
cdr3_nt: TGTGCCAGCAGTTACTCGACTATACGGGGATCCTACAATGAGCAGTTCTTC
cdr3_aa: CASSYSTIRGSYNEQFF

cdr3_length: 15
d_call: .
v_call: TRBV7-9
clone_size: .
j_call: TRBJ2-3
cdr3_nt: TGTGCCAGCAGCTTAGTACAGAACAGTGCAGATACGCAGTATTTT
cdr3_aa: CASSLVQNSADTQYF

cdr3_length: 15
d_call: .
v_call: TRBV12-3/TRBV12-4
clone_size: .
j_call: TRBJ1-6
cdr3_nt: TGTGCCAGCAGTTTAGGACAATCTCGTAATTCACCCCTCCACTTT
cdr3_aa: CASSLGQSRNSPLHF

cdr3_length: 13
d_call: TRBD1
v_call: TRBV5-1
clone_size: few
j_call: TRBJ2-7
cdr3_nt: TGCGCCAGCAGCGACCCACAGGGGCGGGAGCAGTACTTC
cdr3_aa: CASSDPQGREQYF

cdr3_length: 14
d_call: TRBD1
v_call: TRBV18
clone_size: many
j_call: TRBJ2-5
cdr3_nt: TGTGCCAGCTCACCACCGGGACAGGGCGAGACCCAGTACTTC
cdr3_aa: CASSPPGQGETQYF

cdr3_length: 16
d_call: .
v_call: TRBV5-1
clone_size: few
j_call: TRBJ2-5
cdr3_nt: TGCGCCAGCAGTCCTCAGGGAGCAGCTGACCAAGAGACCCAGTACTTC
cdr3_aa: CASSPQGAADQETQYF

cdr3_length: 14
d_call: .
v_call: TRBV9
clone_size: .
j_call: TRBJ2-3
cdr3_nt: TGTGCCAGCAGCGTAGATAGGGACACAGATACGCAGTATTTT
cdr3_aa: CASSVDRDTDTQYF

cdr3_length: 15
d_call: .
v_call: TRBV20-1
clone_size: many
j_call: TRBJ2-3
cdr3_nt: TGCAGTGCTAGAGCCCGGGACGAAGGAAGAGATACGCAGTATTTT
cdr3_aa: CSARARDEGRDTQYF

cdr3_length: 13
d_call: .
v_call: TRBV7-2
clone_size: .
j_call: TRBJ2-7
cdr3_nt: TGTGCCAGCAGCTATGTTCGGGGCAACGAGCAGTACTTC
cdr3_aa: CASSYVRGNEQYF

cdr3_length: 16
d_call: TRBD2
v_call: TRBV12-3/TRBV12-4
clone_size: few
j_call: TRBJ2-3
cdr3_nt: TGTGCCAGCAGTTTGTCTAGCGGGGGACCAAGCGGTACGCAGTATTTT
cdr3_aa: CASSLSSGGPSGTQYF

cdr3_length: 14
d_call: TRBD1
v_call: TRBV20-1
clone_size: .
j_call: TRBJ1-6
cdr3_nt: TGCAGTGCTGCGGACAGGGCGGATAATTCACCCCTCCACTTT
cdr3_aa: CSAADRADNSPLHF

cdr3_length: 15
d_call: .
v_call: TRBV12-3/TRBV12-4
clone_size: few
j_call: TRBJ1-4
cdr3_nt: TGTGCCAGCAGTTTATCTTTACAGGGAAATGAAAAACTGTTTTTT
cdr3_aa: CASSLSLQGNEKLFF

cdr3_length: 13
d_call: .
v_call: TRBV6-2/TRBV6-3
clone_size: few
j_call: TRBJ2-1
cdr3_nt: TGTGCCAGCAGTAAGCAGGAGAGGGATGAGCAGTTCTTC
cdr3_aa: CASSKQERDEQFF

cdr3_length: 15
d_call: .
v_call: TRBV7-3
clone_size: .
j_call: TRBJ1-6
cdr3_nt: TGTGCCAGCAGCTTAATGACAGGAGCGAATTCACCCCTCCACTTT
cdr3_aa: CASSLMTGANSPLHF

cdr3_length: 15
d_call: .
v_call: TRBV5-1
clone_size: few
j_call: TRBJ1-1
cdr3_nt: TGCGCCAGCAGCTTGGGACAGGTAAGGGGCACTGAAGCTTTCTTT
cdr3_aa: CASSLGQVRGTEAFF

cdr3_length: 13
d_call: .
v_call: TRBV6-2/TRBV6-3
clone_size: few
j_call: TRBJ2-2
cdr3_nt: TGTGCCAGCAGTTGGCATCGCCCCGGGGAGCTGTTTTTT
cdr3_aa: CASSWHRPGELFF

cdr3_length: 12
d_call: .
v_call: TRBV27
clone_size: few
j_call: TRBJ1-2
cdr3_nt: TGTGCCAGCCCGTGGGGGGACTATGGCTACACCTTC
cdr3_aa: CASPWGDYGYTF

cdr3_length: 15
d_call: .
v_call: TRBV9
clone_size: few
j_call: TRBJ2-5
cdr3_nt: TGTGCCAGCAGCGTAGGAGGGGCCGTCGGACAGACCCAGTACTTC
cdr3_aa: CASSVGGAVGQTQYF

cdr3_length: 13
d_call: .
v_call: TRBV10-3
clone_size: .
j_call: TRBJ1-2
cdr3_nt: TGTGCCATTGCAGGTGATCCTAACTATGGCTACACCTTC
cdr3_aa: CAIAGDPNYGYTF

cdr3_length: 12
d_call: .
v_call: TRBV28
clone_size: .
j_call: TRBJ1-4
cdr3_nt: TGTGCCAGCAGTCCCCTCCTTGAAAAACTGTTTTTT
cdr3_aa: CASSPLLEKLFF

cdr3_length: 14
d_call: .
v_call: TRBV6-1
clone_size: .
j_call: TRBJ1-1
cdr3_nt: TGTGCCAGCAGCCACAGGGAAATGAACACTGAAGCTTTCTTT
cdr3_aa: CASSHREMNTEAFF

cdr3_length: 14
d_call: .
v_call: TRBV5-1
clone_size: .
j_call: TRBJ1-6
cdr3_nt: TGCGCCAGCAGTGAGGGGGGCGGAGGATCACCCCTCCACTTT
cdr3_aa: CASSEGGGGSPLHF

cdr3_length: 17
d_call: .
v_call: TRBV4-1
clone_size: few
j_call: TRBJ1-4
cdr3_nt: TGCGCCAGCAGCCAAGGAAGTATGGGACCAGCTAATGAAAAACTGTTTTTT
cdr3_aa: CASSQGSMGPANEKLFF

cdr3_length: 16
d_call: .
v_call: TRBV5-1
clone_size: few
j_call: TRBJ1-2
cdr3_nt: TGCGCCAGCAGCTTGGTTCGGGGAACGGGGCTACCTGGCTACACCTTC
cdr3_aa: CASSLVRGTGLPGYTF

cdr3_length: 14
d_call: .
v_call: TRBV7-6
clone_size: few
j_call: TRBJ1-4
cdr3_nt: TGTGCCAGCAGTGACGACAGAGATAATGAAAAACTGTTTTTT
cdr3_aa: CASSDDRDNEKLFF

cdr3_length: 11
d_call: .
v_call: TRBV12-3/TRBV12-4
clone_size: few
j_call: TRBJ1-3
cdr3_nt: TGTGCCAGCAGCCCACGAAACACCATATATTTT
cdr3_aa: CASSPRNTIYF

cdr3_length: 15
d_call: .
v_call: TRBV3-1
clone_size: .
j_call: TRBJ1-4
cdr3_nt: TGTGCCAGCAGCTCTAGTTCCATTACTAATGAAAAACTGTTTTTT
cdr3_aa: CASSSSSITNEKLFF

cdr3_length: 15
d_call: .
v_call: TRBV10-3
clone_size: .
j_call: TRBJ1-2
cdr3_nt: TGTGCCATCAGTGGGACAGAGGCGGCTTCCTATGGCTACACCTTC
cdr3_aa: CAISGTEAASYGYTF

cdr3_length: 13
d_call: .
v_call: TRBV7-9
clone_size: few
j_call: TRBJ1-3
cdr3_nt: TGTGCCAGCAGACCCGAGTTTGGAAACACCATATATTTT
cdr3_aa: CASRPEFGNTIYF

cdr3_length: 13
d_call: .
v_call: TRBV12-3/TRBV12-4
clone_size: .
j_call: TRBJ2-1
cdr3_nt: TGTGCCAGCAGTGCCGGACTCTACAATGAGCAGTTCTTC
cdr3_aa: CASSAGLYNEQFF

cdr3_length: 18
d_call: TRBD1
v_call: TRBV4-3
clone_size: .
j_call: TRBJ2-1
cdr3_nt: TGCGCCAGCAGCCAAGTAACCCATGACAGGGCCTACTACAATGAGCAGTTCTTC
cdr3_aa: CASSQVTHDRAYYNEQFF

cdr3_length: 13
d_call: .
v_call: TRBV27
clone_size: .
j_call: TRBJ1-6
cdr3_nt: TGTGCCAGCAGTTTTAGAGGGGACTGGGGCCTCCACTTT
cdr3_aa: CASSFRGDWGLHF

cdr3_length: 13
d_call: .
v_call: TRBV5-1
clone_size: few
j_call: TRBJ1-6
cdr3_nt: TGCGCCAGCAGCTTTTCGGAGGATCCACCCCTCCACTTT
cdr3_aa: CASSFSEDPPLHF

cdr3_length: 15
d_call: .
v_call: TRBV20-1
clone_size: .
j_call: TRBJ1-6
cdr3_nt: TGCAGTGCTAGAGGGAGGACAGCTATTAATTCACCCCTCCACTTT
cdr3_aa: CSARGRTAINSPLHF

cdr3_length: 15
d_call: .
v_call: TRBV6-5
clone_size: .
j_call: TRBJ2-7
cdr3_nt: TGTGCCAGCAGTTACTCGGCAGGGGAAGCCTACGAGCAGTACTTC
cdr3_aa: CASSYSAGEAYEQYF

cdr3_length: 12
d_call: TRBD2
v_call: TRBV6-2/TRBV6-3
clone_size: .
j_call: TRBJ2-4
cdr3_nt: TGTGCCAGCAGAACTGGGGGGAGGGATCAGTACTTC
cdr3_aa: CASRTGGRDQYF

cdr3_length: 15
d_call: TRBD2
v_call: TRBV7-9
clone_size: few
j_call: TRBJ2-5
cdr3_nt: TGTGCCAGCAGCTTGAATGGGGGGGGCCAAGAGACCCAGTACTTC
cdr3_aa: CASSLNGGGQETQYF

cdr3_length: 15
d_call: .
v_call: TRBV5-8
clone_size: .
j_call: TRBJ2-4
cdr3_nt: TGTGCCAGCAGCTTGGAAGGGCACACCAAAAACATTCAGTACTTC
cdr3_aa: CASSLEGHTKNIQYF

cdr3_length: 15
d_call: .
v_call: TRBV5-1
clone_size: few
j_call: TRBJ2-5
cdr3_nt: TGCGCCAGCAGCTTGGTAATAGGGTATAAAGAGACCCAGTACTTC
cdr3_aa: CASSLVIGYKETQYF

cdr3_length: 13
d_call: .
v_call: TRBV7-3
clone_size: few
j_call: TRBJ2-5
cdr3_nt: TGTGCCAGCAGCTTAAACCCCCGGGAGACCCAGTACTTC
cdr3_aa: CASSLNPRETQYF

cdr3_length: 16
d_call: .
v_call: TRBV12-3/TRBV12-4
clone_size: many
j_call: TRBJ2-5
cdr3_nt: TGTGCCAGCAGTCCCCCCGGGCCTGGAACTGGAGAGACCCAGTACTTC
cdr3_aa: CASSPPGPGTGETQYF

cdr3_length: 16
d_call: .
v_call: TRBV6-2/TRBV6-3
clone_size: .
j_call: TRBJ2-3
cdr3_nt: TGTGCCAGCAGTTACTCGGGCAGCGACTGGTCAGATACGCAGTATTTT
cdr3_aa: CASSYSGSDWSDTQYF

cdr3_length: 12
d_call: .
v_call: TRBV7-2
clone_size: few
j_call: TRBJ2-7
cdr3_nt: TGTGCCAGCAGCCCCGGATCCGGGAAGCAGTACTTC
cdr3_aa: CASSPGSGKQYF

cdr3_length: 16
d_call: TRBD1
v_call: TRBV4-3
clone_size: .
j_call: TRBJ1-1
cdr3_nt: TGCGCCAGCAGCCAAGAGTTGTTCACAGGGGGGACTGAAGCTTTCTTT
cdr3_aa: CASSQELFTGGTEAFF

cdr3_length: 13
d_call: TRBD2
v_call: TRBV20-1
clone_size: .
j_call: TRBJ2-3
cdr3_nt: TGCAGCGTCGAGACTAGCGGGGGTAGTACGCAGTATTTT
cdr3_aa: CSVETSGGSTQYF

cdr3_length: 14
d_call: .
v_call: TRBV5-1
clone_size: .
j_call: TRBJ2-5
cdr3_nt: TGCGCCAGCAGCCCGTCCGGGGATCAAGAGACCCAGTACTTC
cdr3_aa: CASSPSGDQETQYF

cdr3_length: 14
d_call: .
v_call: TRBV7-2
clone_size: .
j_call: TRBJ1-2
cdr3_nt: TGTGCCAGCACTAAAGGGGGGGTTAACTATGGCTACACCTTC
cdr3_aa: CASTKGGVNYGYTF

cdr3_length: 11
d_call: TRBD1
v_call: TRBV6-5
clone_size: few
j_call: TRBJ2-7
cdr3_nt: TGTGCCAGCGGACAGGGCCACGAGCAGTACTTC
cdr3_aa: CASGQGHEQYF